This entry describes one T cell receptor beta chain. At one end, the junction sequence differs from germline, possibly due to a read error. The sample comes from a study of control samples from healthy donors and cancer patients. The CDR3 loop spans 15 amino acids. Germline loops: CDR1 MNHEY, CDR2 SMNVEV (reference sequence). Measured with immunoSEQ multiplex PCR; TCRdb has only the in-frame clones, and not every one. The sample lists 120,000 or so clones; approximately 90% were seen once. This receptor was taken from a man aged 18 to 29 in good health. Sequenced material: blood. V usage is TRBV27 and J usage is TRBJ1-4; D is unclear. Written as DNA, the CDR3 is TGTGCCAGCAGTTTAAGGGCGGTAACTAGTGAAAAACTGTTTTTT. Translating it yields CASSLRAVTSEKLFF.